The T cell receptor beta chain under discussion was sequenced for a study of control samples from healthy donors and cancer patients. The protocol was immunoSEQ multiplex PCR, while the TCRdb copy is restricted to in-frame clones and leaves out a portion. The top ten clones hold 1.6% of a sample with 25,000 to 35,000 clones, 80% to 90% of them seen once. J was trimmed by 4 bases and V by 0 bases; bases with no gene match: 8. The CDR3 runs to 16 residues. Germline V gene lookup returns CDR1 SGHVS and CDR2 FQNEAQ. V gene TRBV7-8 combines with J gene TRBJ1-2, with TRBD1 matching over 7 bases. Sequencing input: PBMCs. The TCR was taken from a woman aged 40 to 50 with lung cancer. CDR3 region: CASSLARGGQRYGYTF. The CDR3 DNA reads as TGTGCCAGCAGCTTAGCGCGAGGGGGCCAGCGCTATGGCTACACCTTC.